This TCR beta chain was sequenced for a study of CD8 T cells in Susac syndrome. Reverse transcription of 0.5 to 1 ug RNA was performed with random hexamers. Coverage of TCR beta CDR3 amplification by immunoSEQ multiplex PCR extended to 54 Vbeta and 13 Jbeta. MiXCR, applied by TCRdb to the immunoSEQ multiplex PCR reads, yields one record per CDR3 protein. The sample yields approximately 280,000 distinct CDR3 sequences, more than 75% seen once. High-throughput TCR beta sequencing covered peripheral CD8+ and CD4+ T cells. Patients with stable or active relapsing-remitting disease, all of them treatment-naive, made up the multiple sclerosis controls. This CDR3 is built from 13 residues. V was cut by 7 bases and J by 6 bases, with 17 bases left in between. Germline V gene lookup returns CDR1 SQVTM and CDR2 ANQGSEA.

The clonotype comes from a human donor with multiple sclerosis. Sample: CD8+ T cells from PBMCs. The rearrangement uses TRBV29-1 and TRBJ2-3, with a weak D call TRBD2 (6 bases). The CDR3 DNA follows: TGCAGCGCCCACGGGGGAGGCGGGGATACGCAGTATTTT. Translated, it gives CSAHGGGGDTQYF.